These T cell receptor beta chains were read from a single sample in a study of blood T cell repertoires in COVID-19. Sequencing was performed with immunoSEQ multiplex PCR; in TCRdb, only in-frame clones are kept and a portion is missing. The sample holds approximately 250,000 clones; more than 70% are singletons and the top ten take 2% to 2.5%. Sequenced input: PBMCs or T cells enriched from blood (not recorded which). The receptors originated from a woman aged 55-70 years in a cohort exposed to, infected with or recovered from COVID-19 (not recorded which). The CDR3 runs from the conserved cysteine through the conserved F or W. The D gene is left open where the match is weak. Rows may omit the clone size; those that give it use once, few, many or a size class.

length: 16; V: TRBV28; size: .; J: TRBJ1-4; D: .; DNA: TGTGCCAGCAGTTTATTGTCGGGGGGGTCTAATGAAAAACTGTTTTTT; CDR3: CASSLLSGGSNEKLFF
length: 15; V: TRBV7-2; size: .; J: TRBJ2-3; D: .; DNA: TGTGCCAGCAGCCCTGACTACCTTAGCACAGATACGCAGTATTTT; CDR3: CASSPDYLSTDTQYF
length: 18; V: TRBV11-3; size: .; J: TRBJ2-1; D: TRBD2; DNA: TGTGCCAGCAGCTTAGAAGACAGCGGGAGCTGGTCCTACAATGAGCAGTTCTTC; CDR3: CASSLEDSGSWSYNEQFF
length: 14; V: TRBV18; size: .; J: TRBJ2-1; D: .; DNA: TGTGCCAGCTCCTCCCGGGACTTCTACAATGAGCAGTTCTTC; CDR3: CASSSRDFYNEQFF
length: 14; V: TRBV19; size: .; J: TRBJ2-7; D: TRBD1; DNA: TGTGCCAGTAGCCGACCCGACAGGGGCGGAGAGCAGTACTTC; CDR3: CASSRPDRGGEQYF
length: 17; V: TRBV7-3; size: .; J: TRBJ2-3; D: TRBD2; DNA: TGTGCCAGCAGCCCCCAGGGACTAGCGAGGGCCACAGATACGCAGTATTTT; CDR3: CASSPQGLARATDTQYF
length: 14; V: TRBV3-1/TRBV3-2; size: .; J: TRBJ2-7; D: .; DNA: TGTGCCAGCAGCTTTACCTACGTGTTAGACGAGCAGTACTTC; CDR3: CASSFTYVLDEQYF
length: 15; V: TRBV5-4; size: .; J: TRBJ2-5; D: .; DNA: TGTGCCAGCAGCTGGGGGGGCGGCCGGCCCGAGACCCAGTACTTC; CDR3: CASSWGGGRPETQYF
length: 15; V: TRBV19; size: .; J: TRBJ1-5; D: TRBD1; DNA: TGTGCCAGTAGTTTCCGACAGGGAGGCAATCAGCCCCAGCATTTT; CDR3: CASSFRQGGNQPQHF
length: 16; V: TRBV6-4; size: .; J: TRBJ2-1; D: .; DNA: TGTGCCAGCAGTGACTCTCCGGTAGCTCCACCCAATGAGCAGTTCTTC; CDR3: CASSDSPVAPPNEQFF
length: 14; V: TRBV20-1; size: .; J: TRBJ1-6; D: TRBD1; DNA: TGCAGTGCTAGTGAGACAGGGGGCAATTCACCCCTCCACTTT; CDR3: CSASETGGNSPLHF
length: 15; V: TRBV24-1; size: .; J: TRBJ2-5; D: .; DNA: TGTGCCACCAGTGGGACTCAGGGGCTTCAAGAGACCCAGTACTTC; CDR3: CATSGTQGLQETQYF
length: 15; V: TRBV3-1/TRBV3-2; size: .; J: TRBJ1-1; D: .; DNA: TGTGCCAGCAGAGCGTCGGGGAGCGGGAACACTGAAGCTTTCTTT; CDR3: CASRASGSGNTEAFF
length: 17; V: TRBV6-6; size: .; J: TRBJ1-3; D: .; DNA: TGTGCCAGCAGTCTTAAACCGACAGTTCCCTCTGGAAACACCATATATTTT; CDR3: CASSLKPTVPSGNTIYF
length: 16; V: TRBV21-1; size: .; J: TRBJ1-5; D: .; DNA: TGTGCCAGCAGCACAGCGGCCGAACACGGCAATCAGCCCCAGCATTTT; CDR3: CASSTAAEHGNQPQHF
length: 18; V: TRBV3-1/TRBV3-2; size: .; J: TRBJ2-6; D: TRBD1; DNA: TGTGCCAGCAGCCCGCGCCGGGACAGGGGTTCTGGGGCCAACGTCCTGACTTTC; CDR3: CASSPRRDRGSGANVLTF
length: 16; V: TRBV19; size: .; J: TRBJ2-2; D: TRBD2; DNA: TGTGCCAGTAGTAGAGCGGGAGGGCCGAACACCGGGGAGCTGTTTTTT; CDR3: CASSRAGGPNTGELFF
length: 16; V: TRBV28; size: once; J: TRBJ2-7; D: TRBD2; DNA: TGTGCCAGCAGTTCCCCCTCGGGAGGGCAGCACTACGAGCAGTACTTC; CDR3: CASSSPSGGQHYEQYF
length: 13; V: TRBV5-1; size: few; J: TRBJ2-3; D: .; DNA: TGCGCCAGCAGCTTCCAGTTCACAGATACGCAGTATTTT; CDR3: CASSFQFTDTQYF
length: 17; V: TRBV5-1; size: .; J: TRBJ2-1; D: TRBD2; DNA: TGCGCCAGCAGCGGGGGACTAGCTCTAGGGACCTACAATGAGCAGTTCTTC; CDR3: CASSGGLALGTYNEQFF
length: 12; V: TRBV30; size: .; J: TRBJ2-7; D: TRBD1; DNA: TGTGCCTGGGCGACAGGGCCCTACGAGCAGTACTTC; CDR3: CAWATGPYEQYF
length: 13; V: TRBV24-1; size: .; J: TRBJ2-5; D: .; DNA: TGTGCCACCAGTGCTGTGTTCCCGGAGACCCAGTACTTC; CDR3: CATSAVFPETQYF
length: 12; V: TRBV6-5; size: .; J: TRBJ2-7; D: TRBD1; DNA: TGTGCCAGCAGGGACAGGGTTAACGAGCAGTACTTC; CDR3: CASRDRVNEQYF
length: 16; V: TRBV18; size: .; J: TRBJ2-5; D: TRBD1; DNA: TGTGCCAGCTCACCACCGTCACAGGGGGTTGGAGAGACCCAGTACTTC; CDR3: CASSPPSQGVGETQYF
length: 16; V: TRBV24-1; size: .; J: TRBJ2-1; D: TRBD2; DNA: TGTGCCACCAGTGACCACCCCGGGACTAAATACAATGAGCAGTTCTTC; CDR3: CATSDHPGTKYNEQFF
length: 15; V: TRBV28; size: .; J: TRBJ1-1; D: .; DNA: TGTGCCAGCAGTTTCGGGACTGCTCTGAACACTGAAGCTTTCTTT; CDR3: CASSFGTALNTEAFF
length: 16; V: TRBV5-1; size: .; J: TRBJ2-5; D: TRBD1; DNA: TGCGCCAGCAGCTTACTCGGGACAGGGATAGGGGAGACCCAGTACTTC; CDR3: CASSLLGTGIGETQYF
length: 18; V: TRBV5-6; size: .; J: TRBJ1-4; D: TRBD1; DNA: TGTGCCAGCAGTTATACGGGACAGGGTCCTGTAACTAATGAAAAACTGTTTTTT; CDR3: CASSYTGQGPVTNEKLFF
length: 17; V: TRBV7-2; size: few; J: TRBJ1-1; D: .; DNA: TGTGCCAGCAGCGCCAGAGGTGCAGGGGCATTGAACACTGAAGCTTTCTTT; CDR3: CASSARGAGALNTEAFF
length: 13; V: TRBV2; size: few; J: TRBJ1-2; D: .; DNA: TGTGCCAGCAGAGCAGGGGATTATTACGGCTACACCTTC; CDR3: CASRAGDYYGYTF
length: 16; V: TRBV5-6; size: .; J: TRBJ1-3; D: .; DNA: TGTGCCAGCAGCTTAGGCAGGGGATCGTCTGGAAACACCATATATTTT; CDR3: CASSLGRGSSGNTIYF
length: 16; V: TRBV3-1/TRBV3-2; size: .; J: TRBJ2-3; D: TRBD2; DNA: TGTGCCAGCAGTGGGCTAGCGGGAGGAGGGGGAGATACGCAGTATTTT; CDR3: CASSGLAGGGGDTQYF
length: 17; V: TRBV15; size: .; J: TRBJ2-2; D: TRBD2; DNA: TGTGCCACCAGCATACTCCCGGGACTAGCGCGTACCGGGGAGCTGTTTTTT; CDR3: CATSILPGLARTGELFF
length: 14; V: TRBV2; size: .; J: TRBJ1-6; D: .; DNA: TGTGCCAGCAGCGGCGACAGCATCAGATCACCCCTCCACTTT; CDR3: CASSGDSIRSPLHF
length: 13; V: TRBV10-3; size: .; J: TRBJ2-5; D: TRBD1; DNA: TGTGCCACCCGGGACAGCCAGGGAGAGACCCAGTACTTC; CDR3: CATRDSQGETQYF
length: 15; V: TRBV28; size: once; J: TRBJ2-7; D: TRBD1; DNA: TGTGCCAGCAGGGCCTCGGACAGGGCGGCCTACGAGCAGTACTTC; CDR3: CASRASDRAAYEQYF
length: 13; V: TRBV27; size: .; J: TRBJ2-3; D: .; DNA: TGTGCCAGCAGTGTCGGGGGAGAGGGTACGCAGTATTTT; CDR3: CASSVGGEGTQYF
length: 15; V: TRBV6-5; size: .; J: TRBJ2-7; D: TRBD1; DNA: TGTGCCAGCAGTCAATCTTCCGGGACAGGGGTCGAGCAGTACTTC; CDR3: CASSQSSGTGVEQYF
length: 14; V: TRBV5-1; size: few; J: TRBJ2-1; D: TRBD2; DNA: TGCGCCAGCAGAATAGCGGGAGGTTATGGTGAGCAGTTCTTC; CDR3: CASRIAGGYGEQFF
length: 14; V: TRBV9; size: .; J: TRBJ2-5; D: TRBD2; DNA: TGTGCCAGCAGTAGGACTAGCGTACAAGAGACCCAGTACTTC; CDR3: CASSRTSVQETQYF
length: 16; V: TRBV18; size: once; J: TRBJ1-4; D: .; DNA: TGTGCCAGCTCACCGCTCGGGACACAAAGAAATGAAAAACTGTTTTTT; CDR3: CASSPLGTQRNEKLFF
length: 14; V: TRBV9; size: .; J: TRBJ2-7; D: TRBD2; DNA: TGTGCCAGCAGCCCGTCTGAGCGGGGCTACGAGCAGTACTTC; CDR3: CASSPSERGYEQYF